The 6 T cell receptor beta chains in this list originate from one sample, sequenced in a study of Tregs in tolerant kidney transplant recipients. This table comes from immunoSEQ multiplex PCR, and its TCRdb copy is limited to in-frame clones, with some not included. The table records 65,000 to 85,000 clones, 90% to 95% of them present only once. Related graft donors supplied nonmyeloablative bone marrow transplants, and mixed chimerism was transient. Sequencing used CD4+ T cells from blood (PBMCs), obtained 24 months after the transplant. All receptors derive from a human patient who received a combined kidney and bone marrow transplant. Some of the T cells may derive from the graft donor.

CDR3 in amino acids: CASSETPASDEQYF. The CDR3 DNA reads as TGTGCCAGCAGTGAAACCCCCGCAAGCGACGAGCAGTACTTC. This chain links TRBV2 with TRBJ2-7; D is uncertain. V dropped 2 bases and J dropped 5 bases, with 13 bases sitting between them. The CDR3 runs to 14 residues. The germline CDR1 and CDR2 sequences are SNHLY and FYNNEI.

The gene calls are TRBV9 and TRBJ2-7; 7 bases agree with TRBD1. Germline V gives CDR1 SGDLS, CDR2 YYNGEE. V was pared by 4 bases and J by 3 bases, with 7 bases of the junction left unmatched. The CDR3 is made up of 14 amino acids. CDR3 coding DNA: TGTGCCAGCAGCCCCCGAGGGGACAGCTACGAGCAGTACTTC. Translated: CASSPRGDSYEQYF.

This chain connects TRBV4-3 to TRBJ1-2; 8 nucleotides agree with TRBD1. The J segment lost 4 bases and the V segment lost 3 bases, leaving 7 bases of the junction unmatched. There are 15 residues in the CDR3. Germline CDR1 is LGHNA and CDR2 is YSLEER. The CDR3 DNA follows: TGCGCCAGCAGCCAGACCGGGACAGGCAGCTATGGCTACACCTTC. It is translated as CASSQTGTGSYGYTF.

This sequence joins TRBV19 and TRBJ1-5, with D maybe TRBD1 (5 bases). The germline V gene encodes CDR1 LNHDA and CDR2 SQIVND (reference sequence). CDR3 size: 16 residues. Trimming removed 8 bases from V and 3 bases from J, with 20 bases in between. The CDR3 is CASALSDRAANQPQHF. CDR3 sequence (DNA): TGTGCCAGTGCCCTGAGTGACAGAGCCGCCAATCAGCCCCAGCATTTT.

As for this clone: One end of the junction is discordant with germline, which a read error may explain. This specimen includes other DNA sequences encoding the same CDR3. V is TRBV9 and J is TRBJ1-6; TRBD1 matches 11 bases. The germline V gene encodes CDR1 SGDLS and CDR2 YYNGEE. The length of the CDR3 is 16 residues. The CDR3 coding sequence is TGTGCCAGCAGTCTAGGACAGGGGGCAAATAATTCCCCCCTCCACTTT. Amino acid sequence: CASSLGQGANNSPLHF. The whole variable domain, remainder taken from reference TRBV9 and TRBJ1-6, is DSGVTQTPKHLITATGQRVTLRCSPRSGDLSVYWYQQSLDQGLQFLIQYYNGEERAKGNILERFSAQQFPDLHSELNLSSLELGDSALYFCASSLGQGANNSPLHFGNGTRLTVT.

The chain employs TRBV6-6 and TRBJ1-2; 8 bases align to TRBD1. Germline V gives CDR1 MNHNY, CDR2 SVGAGI (reference sequence). This CDR3 is built from 14 residues. V lost 5 bases and J lost 7; bases outside the gene matches: 9. CDR3 DNA: TGTGCCAGCAGTGGAAAACAGGGGGGAGGTGGCTACACCTTC. Its translation: CASSGKQGGGGYTF.